Presented here are 5 T cell receptor beta chains from one specimen sequenced in a study of T cells in Graves' hyperthyroidism and ophthalmopathy. Amplification targeted TCR beta CDR3 regions from RNA transcripts. The TCR CDR3 was amplified in a first-round RT-PCR using the HTBI primer set. TCRdb reanalysed the multiplex PCR reads using MiXCR and keeps one entry per CDR3 protein. The repertoire holds about 98,000 distinct CDR3 sequences, about 37% seen once, with roughly 10% in the top ten. The sequencing sample was made of peripheral blood or thyroid tissue (not recorded which). The origin of the receptors is a woman aged 25-40 years with Graves' hyperthyroidism.

This clonotype came up many times. This chain connects TRBV10-3 to TRBJ1-1; 7 nucleotides agree with TRBD1. V lost 7 bases and J lost 4; bases outside the gene matches: 6. Germline-derived CDR1 and CDR2 are ENHRY and SYGVKD. The CDR3 contains 13 residues. The chain's CDR3 is CAIMAAGGTEAFF. CDR3 bases: TGTGCCATCATGGCGGCAGGGGGCACTGAAGCTTTCTTT.

Concerning this clonotype itself: The junction differs from germline at one of its ends, possibly a read error. This rearrangement joins TRBV7-9 to TRBJ2-7, with TRBD2 matching 11 bases. CDR3 size: 16 residues. Germline CDR1 is SEHNR and CDR2 is FQNEAQ (reference sequence). The CDR3 nucleotides read TGTGCCTGCAGCTTCCTAGCGGGAGGAGTGGGATACGAGCAGTACTTC. Translating it yields CACSFLAGGVGYEQYF.

This chain uses TRBV5-1 with TRBJ2-7; 8 bases are a match to TRBD1. This CDR3 spans 15 amino acids. J gave up 0 bases and V 1 base, and 3 bases lay outside the gene matches. Per germline, CDR1 SGHRS and CDR2 YFSETQ. DNA for the CDR3: TGCGCCAGCAGCTTGAACCAGGGGGCCTCCTACGAGCAGTACTTC. Translated: CASSLNQGASYEQYF.

In its sample, this clonotype was seen a few times. J is TRBJ1-1 and V is TRBV29-1; no definite D call. Germline V gene data show CDR1 as SQVTM and CDR2 as ANQGSEA. The CDR3 contains 12 residues. Trimming cost V 7 bases and J 0 bases, with 9 bases left between them. The CDR3 reads CSATNLNTEAFF. Written as DNA, the CDR3 is TGCAGCGCTACGAATTTGAACACTGAAGCTTTCTTT.

Remarks on this clonotype: This could be a read error, since a much larger clone is one nucleotide away. Without the conserved terminal phenylalanine or tryptophan, this CDR3 likely stems from a read error. The V call is TRBV7-2, the J call TRBJ2-7; 7 nucleotides match TRBD2. The CDR3 loop spans 17 amino acids. Germline V lookup: CDR1 SGHTA, CDR2 FQGNSA. V trimming: 5 bases; J trimming: 4 bases; junction bases outside the gene matches: 17. The CDR3 DNA reads as TGTGCCAGCAGCCAAGATATCTCGGTGGGACTATTTTACGAGCAGTACCTC. Its translation: CASSQDISVGLFYEQYL.